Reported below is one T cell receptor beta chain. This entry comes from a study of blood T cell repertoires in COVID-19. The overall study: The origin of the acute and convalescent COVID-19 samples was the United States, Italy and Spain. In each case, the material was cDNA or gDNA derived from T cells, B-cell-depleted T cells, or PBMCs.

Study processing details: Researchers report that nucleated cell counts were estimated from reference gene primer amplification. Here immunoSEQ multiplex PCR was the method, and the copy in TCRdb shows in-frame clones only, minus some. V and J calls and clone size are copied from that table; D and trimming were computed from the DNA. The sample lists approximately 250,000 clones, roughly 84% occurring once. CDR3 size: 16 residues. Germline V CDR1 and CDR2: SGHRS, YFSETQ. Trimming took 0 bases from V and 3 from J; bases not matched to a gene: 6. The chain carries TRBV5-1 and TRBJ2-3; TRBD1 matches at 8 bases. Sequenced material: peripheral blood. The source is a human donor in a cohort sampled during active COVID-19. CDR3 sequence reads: CASSLGIQGATDTQYF. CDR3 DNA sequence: TGCGCCAGCAGCTTGGGGATTCAGGGGGCGACAGATACGCAGTATTTT. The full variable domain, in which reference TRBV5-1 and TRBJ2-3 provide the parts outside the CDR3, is KAGVTQTPRYLIKTRGQQVTLSCSPISGHRSVSWYQQTPGQGLQFLFEYFSETQRNKGNFPGRFSGRQFSNSRSEMNVSTLELGDSALYLCASSLGIQGATDTQYFGPGTRLTVL.